This T cell receptor (beta chain) derives from a study of blood T cell repertoires in COVID-19 (dated by TCRdb to about 2020). Looking at the study overall: Collaborator samples came from the United States, Italy and Spain and covered acute and convalescent phases of COVID-19. The repertoires were made available in a free public database intended to serve as a resource for research on the immune response to SARS-CoV-2. The samples were drawn from two sources: the first 160 participants of the ongoing ImmuneRACE study, and fewer than 1,500 subjects contributed by 6 global collaborators. Where available, HLA class I and class II types were taken from metadata supplied by the sample provider and were not determined by assay-based typing. The prospective study material was composed of cDNA or gDNA derived from T cells, B-cell-depleted T cells, or PBMCs. Deeply sampled blood TCRbeta repertoires from subjects exposed to, actively infected with, or recovered from COVID-19 were included in the dataset. A de-identified subject ID, COVID-19 status, age in years and sex were almost always included in the sample metadata.

Results and caveats for the whole study, not just this receptor: The amount of clinical and demographic metadata varied by source and participant and was provided uncurated.

In the case of this clone: Its binding antigen is unknown. There are no base qualities to consult, and no much larger clone falls within one base.

The immunoSEQ Assay, a bias-controlled multiplex PCR, was used to amplify TCRbeta CDR3 regions from genomic DNA. In the source study's methods: Within the assay, amplification of reference gene primers was used to estimate how many nucleated cells each sample contained. Sequence reads were collapsed and filtered to measure the absolute abundance of every unique TCRbeta CDR3 rearrangement. Productive Simpson clonality was computed per sample as the square root of Simpson's diversity index over productive rearrangements. TCRdb took this table from immuneACCESS and kept in-frame rearrangements with V and J called. Such tables lack part of the clones; where checked against another copy, unresolved V genes explain under half of the gap, and the rest is unexplained. From that table come the V and J calls and clone size; the DNA was used to work out D and trimming. Counted in this sample were a few hundred thousand clones; approximately 84% of them appeared once. Of the sample, approximately 6.6% falls within the top ten clones.

Participants in the prospective study were aged about 18 to 95 years, lived in 24 United States geographic areas, and enrolled through a virtual design. Cohort assignment in the prospective study relied on participant-reported clinical history from a screening survey and a study questionnaire. Exposed participants had been in contact, within 2 weeks of entering the study, with a person who had a PCR-confirmed or clinician-diagnosed case of COVID-19. In the prospective study, mobile phlebotomists collected whole blood, serum and a nasopharyngeal or oropharyngeal swab from each participant. Over a roughly 2-month period, participants in the prospective study had the option of providing additional blood draws and questionnaires. Blood samples from the prospective study were shipped frozen or at room temperature prior to DNA extraction. The clonotype was recovered from a woman in her 50s who had been exposed to COVID-19. Sequencing used PBMCs or T cells enriched from blood (not recorded which).

The CDR3 protein sequence reads: CASSPPGLADHYNEQFF. The nucleotide sequence reads TGCGCCAGCAGCCCCCCGGGACTAGCGGACCACTACAATGAGCAGTTCTTC. The sequence joins TRBV5-1 to TRBJ2-1; a stretch of 11 junction bases matches TRBD2. The germline V gene encodes CDR1 SGHRS and CDR2 YFSETQ. Compared with germline, V lacks 4 bases and J lacks 3 bases; bases without a gene match: 9. The CDR3 sequence holds 17 residues, the cysteine and phenylalanine included. CDR3 DNA is the only sequence kept; it has 51 bases, read in frame from the first base.